This TCR beta chain is from a study of a mutant IDH1 vaccine in newly diagnosed glioma. Study summary: Patients were given eight vaccinations, scheduled in weeks 1, 3, 5, 7, 11, 15, 19 and 23.

For this clone: What it recognizes is unknown.

V was shortened by 6 bases and J by 1 base, with 14 bases between the two germline ends. The CDR3 contains 15 residues. Per the germline V gene, CDR1 is MNHNY and CDR2 is SVGAGI (reference sequence). Sequencing was performed with immunoSEQ multiplex PCR; in TCRdb, only in-frame clones are kept and a portion is missing. This sample has roughly 52,000 clones, with 80% found just once. Time point: week 23, last vaccination. All doses held 300 ug of mutant IDH1 20-mer peptide, with topical imiquimod. Sequenced here: PBMCs, sampled from a glioma patient whose treatment included an IDH1 peptide vaccine. The genes are TRBV6-6 and TRBJ2-3; D gene ambiguous. The receptor was derived from a man aged 40-49 years with glioma. The CDR3 here is CASRPERYGTDTQYF. The CDR3 DNA sequence: TGTGCCAGCAGGCCCGAAAGGTATGGCACAGATACGCAGTATTTT.